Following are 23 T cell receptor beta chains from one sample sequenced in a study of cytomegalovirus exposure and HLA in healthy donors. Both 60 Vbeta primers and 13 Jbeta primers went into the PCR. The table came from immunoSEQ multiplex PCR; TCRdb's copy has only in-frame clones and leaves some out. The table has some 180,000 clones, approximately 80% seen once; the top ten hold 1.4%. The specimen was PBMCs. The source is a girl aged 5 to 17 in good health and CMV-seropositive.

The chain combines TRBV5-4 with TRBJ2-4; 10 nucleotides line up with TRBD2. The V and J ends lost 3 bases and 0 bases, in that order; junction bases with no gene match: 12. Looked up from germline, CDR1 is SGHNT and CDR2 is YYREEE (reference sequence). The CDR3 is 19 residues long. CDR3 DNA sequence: TGTGCCAGCAGCTGCCCTAGCGGGAGTGCCATTATAGCCAAAAACATTCAGTACTTC. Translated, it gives CASSCPSGSAIIAKNIQYF.

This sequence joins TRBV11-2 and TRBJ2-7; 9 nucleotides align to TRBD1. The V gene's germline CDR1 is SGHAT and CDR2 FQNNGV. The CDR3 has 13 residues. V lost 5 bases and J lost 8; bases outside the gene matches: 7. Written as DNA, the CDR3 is TGTGCCAGCAGCCCGCGACAGGGGGGCAAGCAGTACTTC. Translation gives CASSPRQGGKQYF. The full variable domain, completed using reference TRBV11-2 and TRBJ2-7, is EAGVAQSPRYKIIEKRQSVAFWCNPISGHATLYWYQQILGQGPKLLIQFQNNGVVDDSQLPKDRFSAERLKGVDSTLKIQPAKLEDSAVYLCASSPRQGGKQYFGPGTRLTVT.

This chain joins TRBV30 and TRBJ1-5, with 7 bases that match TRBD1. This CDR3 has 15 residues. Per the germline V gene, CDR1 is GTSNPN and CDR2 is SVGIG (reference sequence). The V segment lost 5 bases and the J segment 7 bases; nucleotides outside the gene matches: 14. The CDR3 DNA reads TGTGCCTGGGATACCGGGACAGCTAATCAACAGCCCCAGCATTTT. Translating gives CAWDTGTANQQPQHF.

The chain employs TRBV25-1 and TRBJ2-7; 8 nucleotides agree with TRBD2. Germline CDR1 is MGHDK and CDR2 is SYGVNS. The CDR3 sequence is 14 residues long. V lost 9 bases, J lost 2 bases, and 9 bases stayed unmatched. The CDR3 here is CASAGLAGPYEQYF. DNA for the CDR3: TGTGCCAGTGCCGGACTAGCAGGCCCCTACGAGCAGTACTTC.

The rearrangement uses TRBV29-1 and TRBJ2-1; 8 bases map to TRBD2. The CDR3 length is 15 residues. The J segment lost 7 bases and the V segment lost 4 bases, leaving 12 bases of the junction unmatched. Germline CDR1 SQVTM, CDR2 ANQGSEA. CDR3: CSVVWTSLRRNEQFF. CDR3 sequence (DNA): TGCAGCGTTGTTTGGACTAGCCTGCGCAGGAATGAGCAGTTCTTC.

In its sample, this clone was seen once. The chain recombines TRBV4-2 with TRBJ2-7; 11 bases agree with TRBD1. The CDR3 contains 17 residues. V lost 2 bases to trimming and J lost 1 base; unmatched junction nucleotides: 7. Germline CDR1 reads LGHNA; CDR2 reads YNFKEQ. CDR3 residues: CASSQNHGQGASYEQYF. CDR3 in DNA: TGTGCCAGCAGCCAAAATCATGGACAGGGGGCTTCCTACGAGCAGTACTTC.

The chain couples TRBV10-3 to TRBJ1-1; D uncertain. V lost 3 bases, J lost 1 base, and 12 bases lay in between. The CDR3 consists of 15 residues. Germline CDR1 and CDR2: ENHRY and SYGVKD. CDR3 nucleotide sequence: TGTGCCATCAGTGACCCTGGACGGGGGAACACTGAAGCTTTCTTT. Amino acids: CAISDPGRGNTEAFF.

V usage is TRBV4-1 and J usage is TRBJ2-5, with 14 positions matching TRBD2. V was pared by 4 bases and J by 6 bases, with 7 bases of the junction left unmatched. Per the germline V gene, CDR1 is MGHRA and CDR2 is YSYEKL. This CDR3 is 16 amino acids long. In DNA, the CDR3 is TGCGCCAGCAGCCCTATGGGACTAGCGGGAGTAAAGACCCAGTACTTC. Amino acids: CASSPMGLAGVKTQYF.

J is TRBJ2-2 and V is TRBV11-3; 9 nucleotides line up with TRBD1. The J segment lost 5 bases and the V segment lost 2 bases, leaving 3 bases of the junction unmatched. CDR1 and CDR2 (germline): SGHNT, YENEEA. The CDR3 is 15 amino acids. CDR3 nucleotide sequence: TGTGCCAGCAGCTTAAGAGGACAGGGGACCGGGGAGCTGTTTTTT. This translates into CASSLRGQGTGELFF. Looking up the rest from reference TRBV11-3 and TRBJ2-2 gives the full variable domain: EAGVVQSPRYKIIEKKQPVAFWCNPISGHNTLYWYLQNLGQGPELLIRYENEEAVDDSQLPKDRFSAERLKGVDSTLKIQPAELGDSAVYLCASSLRGQGTGELFFGEGSRLTVL.

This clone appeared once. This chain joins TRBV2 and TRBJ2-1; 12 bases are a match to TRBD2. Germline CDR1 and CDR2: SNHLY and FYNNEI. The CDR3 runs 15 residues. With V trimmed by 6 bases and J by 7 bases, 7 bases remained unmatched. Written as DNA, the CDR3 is TGTGCCAGCAGGATGACTAGCGGGAGTAGTAATGAGCAGTTCTTC. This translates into CASRMTSGSSNEQFF.

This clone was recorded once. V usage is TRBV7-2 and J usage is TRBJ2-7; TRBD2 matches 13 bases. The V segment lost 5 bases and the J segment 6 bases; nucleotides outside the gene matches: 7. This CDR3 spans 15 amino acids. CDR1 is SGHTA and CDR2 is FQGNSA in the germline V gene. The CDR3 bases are TGTGCCAGCAGCCGCGGACTAGCGGGAGCAAGCGAGCAGTACTTC. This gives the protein CASSRGLAGASEQYF.

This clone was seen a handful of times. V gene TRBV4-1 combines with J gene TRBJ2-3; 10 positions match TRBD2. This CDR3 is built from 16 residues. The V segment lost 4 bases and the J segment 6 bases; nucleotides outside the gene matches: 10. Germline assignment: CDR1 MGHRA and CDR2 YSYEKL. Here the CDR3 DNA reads TGCGCCAGCAGCCCGAGAGGTAGCGGGGGGAGGGATACGCAGTATTTT. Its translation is CASSPRGSGGRDTQYF.

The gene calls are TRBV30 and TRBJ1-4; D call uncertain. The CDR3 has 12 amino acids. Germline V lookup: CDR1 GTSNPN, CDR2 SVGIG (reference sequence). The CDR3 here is CGLGATNEKLFF. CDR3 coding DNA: TGTGGCCTCGGAGCAACTAATGAAAAACTGTTTTTT. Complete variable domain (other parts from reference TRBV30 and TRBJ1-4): SQTIHQWPATLVQPVGSPLSLECTVEGTSNPNLYWYRQAAGRGLQLLFYSVGIGQISSEVPQNLSASRPQDRQFILSSKKLLLSDSGFYLCGLGATNEKLFFGSGTQLSVL.

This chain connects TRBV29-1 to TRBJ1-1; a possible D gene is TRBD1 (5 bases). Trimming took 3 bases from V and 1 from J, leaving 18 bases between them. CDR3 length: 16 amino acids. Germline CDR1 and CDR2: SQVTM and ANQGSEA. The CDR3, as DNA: TGCAGCGTTGATTTTCCATGGGAGGGGAAGAACACTGAAGCTTTCTTT. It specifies CSVDFPWEGKNTEAFF.

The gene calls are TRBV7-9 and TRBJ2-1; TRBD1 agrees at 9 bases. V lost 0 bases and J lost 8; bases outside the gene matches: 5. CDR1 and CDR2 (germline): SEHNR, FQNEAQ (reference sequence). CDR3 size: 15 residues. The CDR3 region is CASSLALWDRDEQFF. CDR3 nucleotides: TGTGCCAGCAGCTTAGCGCTGTGGGACAGGGATGAGCAGTTCTTC. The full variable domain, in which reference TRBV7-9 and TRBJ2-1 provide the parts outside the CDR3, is DTGVSQNPRHKITKRGQNVTFRCDPISEHNRLYWYRQTLGQGPEFLTYFQNEAQLEKSRLLSDRFSAERPKGSFSTLEIQRTEQGDSAMYLCASSLALWDRDEQFFGPGTRLTVL.

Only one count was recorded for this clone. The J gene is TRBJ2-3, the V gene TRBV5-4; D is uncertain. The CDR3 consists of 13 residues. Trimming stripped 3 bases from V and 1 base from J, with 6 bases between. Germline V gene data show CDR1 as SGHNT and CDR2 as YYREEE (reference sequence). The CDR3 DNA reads TGTGCCAGCAGCTCCCGGGGCACAGATACGCAGTATTTT. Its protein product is CASSSRGTDTQYF.

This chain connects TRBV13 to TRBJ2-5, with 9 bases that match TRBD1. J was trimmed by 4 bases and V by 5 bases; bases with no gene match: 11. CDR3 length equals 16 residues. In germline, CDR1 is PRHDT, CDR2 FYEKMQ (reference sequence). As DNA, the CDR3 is TGTGCCAGCAGCACAGGGGGACAGGGTTACGCAGAGACCCAGTACTTC. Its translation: CASSTGGQGYAETQYF.

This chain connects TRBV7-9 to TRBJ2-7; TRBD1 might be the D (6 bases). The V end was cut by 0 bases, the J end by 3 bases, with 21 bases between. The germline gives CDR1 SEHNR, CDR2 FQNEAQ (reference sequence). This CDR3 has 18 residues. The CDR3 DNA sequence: TGTGCCAGCAGCTTAGCTATCTTACAGGGCCCGCCCGTCTACGAGCAGTACTTC. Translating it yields CASSLAILQGPPVYEQYF.

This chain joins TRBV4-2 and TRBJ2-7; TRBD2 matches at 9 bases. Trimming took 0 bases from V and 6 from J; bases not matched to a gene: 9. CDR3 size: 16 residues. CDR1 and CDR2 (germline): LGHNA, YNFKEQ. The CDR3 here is CASSQDVAGVSGEQYF. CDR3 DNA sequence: TGTGCCAGCAGCCAAGATGTAGCGGGAGTCTCCGGCGAGCAGTACTTC.

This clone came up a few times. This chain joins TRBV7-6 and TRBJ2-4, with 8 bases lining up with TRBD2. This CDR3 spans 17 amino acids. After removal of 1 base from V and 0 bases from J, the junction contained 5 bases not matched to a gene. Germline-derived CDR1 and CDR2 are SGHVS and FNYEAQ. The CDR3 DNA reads TGTGCCAGCAGCTTAGTCGCAGCGGGAGCAGCCAAAAACATTCAGTACTTC. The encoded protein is CASSLVAAGAAKNIQYF. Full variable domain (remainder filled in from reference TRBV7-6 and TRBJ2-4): GAGVSQSPRYKVTKRGQDVALRCDPISGHVSLYWYRQALGQGPEFLTYFNYEAQQDKSGLPNDRFSAERPEGSISTLTIQRTEQRDSAMYRCASSLVAAGAAKNIQYFGAGTRLSVL.

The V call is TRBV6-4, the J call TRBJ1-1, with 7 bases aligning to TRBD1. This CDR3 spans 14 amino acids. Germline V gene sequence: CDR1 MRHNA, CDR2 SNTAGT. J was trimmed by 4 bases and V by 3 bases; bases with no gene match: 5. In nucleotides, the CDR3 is TGTGCCAGCAGTGAAGTGACAGGGAGCACTGAAGCTTTCTTT. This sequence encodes CASSEVTGSTEAFF.

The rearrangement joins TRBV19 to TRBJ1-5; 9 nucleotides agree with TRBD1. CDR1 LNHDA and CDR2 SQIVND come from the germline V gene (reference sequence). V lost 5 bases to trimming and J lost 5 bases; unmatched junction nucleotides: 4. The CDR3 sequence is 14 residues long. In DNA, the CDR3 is TGTGCCAGTAGTCGACAGGGGGAAGATCAGCCCCAGCATTTT. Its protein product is CASSRQGEDQPQHF.

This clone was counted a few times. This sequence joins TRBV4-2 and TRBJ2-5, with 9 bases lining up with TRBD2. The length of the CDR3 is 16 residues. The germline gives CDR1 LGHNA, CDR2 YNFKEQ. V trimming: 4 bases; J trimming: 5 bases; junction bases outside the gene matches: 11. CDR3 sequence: CASSPRLAGDSETQYF. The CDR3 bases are TGTGCCAGCAGCCCCCGGTTAGCGGGAGATTCTGAGACCCAGTACTTC.